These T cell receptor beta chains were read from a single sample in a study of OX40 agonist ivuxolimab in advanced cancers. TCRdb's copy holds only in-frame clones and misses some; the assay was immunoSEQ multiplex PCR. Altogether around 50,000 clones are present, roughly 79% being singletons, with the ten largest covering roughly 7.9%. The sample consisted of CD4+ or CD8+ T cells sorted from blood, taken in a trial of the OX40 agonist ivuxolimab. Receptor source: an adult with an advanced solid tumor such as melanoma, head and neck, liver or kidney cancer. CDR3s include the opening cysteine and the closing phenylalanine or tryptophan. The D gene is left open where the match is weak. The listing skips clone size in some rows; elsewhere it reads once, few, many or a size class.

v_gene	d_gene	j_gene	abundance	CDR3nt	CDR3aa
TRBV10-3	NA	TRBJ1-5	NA	TGTGCCATCAGTGAGACGGAGTATAGCAATCAGCCCCAGCATTTT	CAISETEYSNQPQHF
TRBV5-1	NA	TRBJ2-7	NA	TGCGCCAGCAGCCTGACAGAAAACTCCTACGAGCAGTACTTC	CASSLTENSYEQYF
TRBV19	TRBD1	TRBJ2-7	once	TGTGCCAGTAGTCGGGACAGGGGACACCACTACGAGCAGTACTTC	CASSRDRGHHYEQYF
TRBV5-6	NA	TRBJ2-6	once	TGTGCCAGCAGCCCGGACCTACGGAGCTCTGGGGCCAACGTCCTGACTTTC	CASSPDLRSSGANVLTF
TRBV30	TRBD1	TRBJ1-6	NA	TGTGCCTGGAGTACCGGGCAGGGGGGCAATTCACCCCTCCACTTT	CAWSTGQGGNSPLHF
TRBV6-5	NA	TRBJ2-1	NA	TGTGCCAGCAGTTACAGAGGGTCTGTAGCACAGAATGAGCAGTTCTTC	CASSYRGSVAQNEQFF
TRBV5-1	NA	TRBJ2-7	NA	TGCGCCAGCAGCGCCCTGGACACCAACTACGAGCAGTACTTC	CASSALDTNYEQYF
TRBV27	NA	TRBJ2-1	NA	TGTGCCAGCAGTTCCCCCCTCAGGGGTTCCCACAATGAGCAGTTCTTC	CASSSPLRGSHNEQFF
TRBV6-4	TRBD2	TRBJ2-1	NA	TGTGCCAGCAGTCCGGGACTAGCGGGGTTGGGGGAGCAGTTCTTC	CASSPGLAGLGEQFF
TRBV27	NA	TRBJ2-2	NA	TGTGCCAGCAGTTTATCCGGGGAGCTGTTTTTT	CASSLSGELFF
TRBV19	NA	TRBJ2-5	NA	TGTGCCAGTAGTAGCACAGGAATCCAAGAGACCCAGTACTTC	CASSSTGIQETQYF
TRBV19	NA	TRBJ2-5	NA	TGTGCCAGTAGTATTTATGGCGCACAAGAGACCCAGTACTTC	CASSIYGAQETQYF
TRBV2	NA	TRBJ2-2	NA	TGTGCCAGCAGTGCCCGAGAGAACACCGGGGAGCTGTTTTTT	CASSARENTGELFF
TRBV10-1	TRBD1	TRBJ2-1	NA	TGCGCCAGCAGTGAGCTCGGGACAGGGACGAACAATGAGCAGTTCTTC	CASSELGTGTNNEQFF
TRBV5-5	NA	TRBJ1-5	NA	TGTGCCAGCAGCATGGACAGTAGCAATCAGCCCCAGCATTTT	CASSMDSSNQPQHF
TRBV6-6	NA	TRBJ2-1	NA	TGTGCCAGCAGCTTAACAGGGATCTCCTACAATGAGCAGTTCTTC	CASSLTGISYNEQFF
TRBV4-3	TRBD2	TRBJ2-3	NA	TGCGCCAGCAGCCAAGATTTGGGTAGCGGGAGAGGTTCCCACACAGATACGCAGTATTTT	CASSQDLGSGRGSHTDTQYF
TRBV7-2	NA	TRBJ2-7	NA	TGTGCCAGCAGCTTAGGTTCCCCCAGTTTGGCCTACGAGCAGTACTTC	CASSLGSPSLAYEQYF
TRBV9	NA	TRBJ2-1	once	TGTGCCAGCAGCGGTAGCGGAGCTGGCTACAATGAGCAGTTCTTC	CASSGSGAGYNEQFF
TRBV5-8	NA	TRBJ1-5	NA	TGTGCCAGCAGCTTGTGGGCCAGCCATCAGCCCCAGCATTTT	CASSLWASHQPQHF
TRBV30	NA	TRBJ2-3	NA	TGTGCCTGGAGTGTTGCAGGGGGACTATTAGATACGCAGTATTTT	CAWSVAGGLLDTQYF
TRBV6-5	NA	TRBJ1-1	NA	TGTGCCAGTACCGTGAACACTGAAGCTTTCTTT	CASTVNTEAFF
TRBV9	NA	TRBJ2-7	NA	TGTGCCAGCAGCGTAGTTGGGCAAGGAGAGCAGTACTTC	CASSVVGQGEQYF
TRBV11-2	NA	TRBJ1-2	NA	TGTGCCAGCAGCTTAGATTCGGGGGGTAATGGCTACACCTTC	CASSLDSGGNGYTF
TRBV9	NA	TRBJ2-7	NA	TGTGCCAGCAGCGTGGGCCGGGACACATCCTACGAGCAGTACTTC	CASSVGRDTSYEQYF
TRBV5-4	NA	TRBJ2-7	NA	TGTGCCAGCAGCTATCTGGGTGTGGGGGGCCACGAGCAGTACTTC	CASSYLGVGGHEQYF
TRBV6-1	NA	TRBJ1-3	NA	TGTGCCAGCAGGTGGAGCTCTGGAAACACCATATATTTT	CASRWSSGNTIYF
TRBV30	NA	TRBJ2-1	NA	TGTGCCTGGGCCCGGGCGGCCCCCCCCTACAATGAGCAGTTCTTC	CAWARAAPPYNEQFF
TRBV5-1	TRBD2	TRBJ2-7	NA	TGCGCCAGCAGCTTGAGGGGGAGGACTAGCTTACAGATCTACGAGCAGTACTTC	CASSLRGRTSLQIYEQYF
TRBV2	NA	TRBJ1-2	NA	TGTGCCAGCAGTTCGGGGGACTATGGCTACACCTTC	CASSSGDYGYTF
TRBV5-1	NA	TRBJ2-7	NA	TGCGCCAGCAGCTTGGGCAGGGAGGAAAACGAGCAGTACTTC	CASSLGREENEQYF
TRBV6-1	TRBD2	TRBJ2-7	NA	TGTGCCAGCAGCCCCTTGACTAGCGGGAGCTACGAGCAGTACTTC	CASSPLTSGSYEQYF
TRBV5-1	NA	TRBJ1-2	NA	TGCGCCAGCAGCTTGGAAAGTCAGAACTATGGCTACACCTTC	CASSLESQNYGYTF
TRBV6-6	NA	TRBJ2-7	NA	TGTGCCAGCAGTCTCGTCTCCGAGCAGTACTTC	CASSLVSEQYF
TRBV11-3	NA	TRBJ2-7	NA	TGTGCCAGCAGCTTAATTTCGGAGGCGCAGGGCGAGCAGTACTTC	CASSLISEAQGEQYF
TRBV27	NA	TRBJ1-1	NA	TGTGCCAGCAGGGGGAGGACGGGGGGCTTTGAAGCTTTCTTT	CASRGRTGGFEAFF
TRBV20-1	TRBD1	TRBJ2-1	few	TGCAGTGCCGGACAGGGGCCTGAGCAGTTCTTC	CSAGQGPEQFF
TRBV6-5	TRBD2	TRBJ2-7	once	TGTGCCAGCAGTTATGGGGGAGGGAGGTACGAGCAGTACTTC	CASSYGGGRYEQYF
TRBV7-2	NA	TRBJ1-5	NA	TGTGCCAGCAGCTTGACCGGTCGGCAGCCCCAGCATTTT	CASSLTGRQPQHF
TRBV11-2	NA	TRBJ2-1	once	TGTGCCAGCAGCTTAGAAAGGGGGACCTACAATGAGCAGTTCTTC	CASSLERGTYNEQFF
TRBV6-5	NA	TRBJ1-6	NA	TGTGCCAGCAGTTACTCTCCCCCGGGGGGGAATTCACCCCTCCACTTT	CASSYSPPGGNSPLHF
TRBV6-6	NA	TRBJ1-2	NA	TGTGCCACCGAGGGGGGGGAGTCTAACTATGGCTACACCTTC	CATEGGESNYGYTF